These 12 T cell receptor beta chains were sequenced from one sample in a study of untreated major depressive disorder. Broader study findings: Compared with controls, depressed patients showed more TRBV05-01 (Vbeta 5.1) usage in CD4+ T cells.

Assay: immunoSEQ multiplex PCR; the TCRdb copy retains only in-frame clones and omits some. The sample holds about 19,000 clones; roughly 90% are singletons and the top ten take roughly 0.6%. Their antigens are not known. Sequenced: CD4+ T cells from PBMCs. The receptors shown here come from a woman aged 40 to 49 with major depressive disorder.

J is TRBJ1-3 and V is TRBV9; D unresolved. The CDR3 contains 16 residues. The ends were cut back, 0 bases at V and 0 bases at J, with 10 bases in the middle. Germline V gene sequence: CDR1 SGDLS, CDR2 YYNGEE. CDR3 in amino acids: CASSVVSTTSGNTIYF. The CDR3 bases are TGTGCCAGCAGCGTAGTCAGTACGACCTCTGGAAACACCATATATTTT.

The chain joins TRBV5-4 to TRBJ2-5; TRBD1 agrees at 8 bases. The V gene's germline CDR1 is SGHNT and CDR2 YYREEE (reference sequence). The CDR3 consists of 13 residues. Trimming at V came to 4 bases and at J to 5 bases, leaving 4 bases not matched to a gene. The CDR3 sequence is CASSKTGEETQYF. The DNA for the CDR3 is TGTGCCAGCAGCAAGACAGGGGAGGAGACCCAGTACTTC.

Comments on this clone: Germline is not matched at one junction end, which may reflect a read error. The V gene is TRBV19, the J gene TRBJ1-2; possible D gene TRBD1, 5 bases. The CDR3 sequence is 11 residues long. CDR1 LNHDA and CDR2 SQIVND come from the germline V gene (reference sequence). The CDR3 region has the DNA TGTGCCAGTAGTATGAAGGGGAAAACAGACTTC. Its translation: CASSMKGKTDF.

The rearrangement uses TRBV7-3 and TRBJ1-5; 8 nucleotides agree with TRBD1. The germline V gene has CDR1 SGHTA and CDR2 FQGTGA. This CDR3 region has 15 residues. V lost 5 bases to trimming and J lost 2 bases; unmatched junction nucleotides: 5. CDR3 sequence (DNA): TGTGCCAGCAGCCCGACAGGGGAAGGCAATCAGCCCCAGCATTTT. It translates to CASSPTGEGNQPQHF.

V gene TRBV5-1 combines with J gene TRBJ1-3, with 8 nucleotides matching TRBD1. V lost 3 bases and J lost 1; bases outside the gene matches: 3. Germline CDR1 is SGHRS and CDR2 is YFSETQ. CDR3 length: 15 residues. The CDR3 DNA sequence: TGCGCCAGCAGCTGGGGGACAGGTTCTGGAAACACCATATATTTT. Protein: CASSWGTGSGNTIYF.

This rearrangement joins TRBV19 to TRBJ1-2; a weak D match, TRBD1 (5 bases). Germline CDR1 LNHDA, CDR2 SQIVND (reference sequence). The CDR3 is 14 residues long. V was clipped by 6 bases and J by 4 bases, with 15 bases between them. The CDR3 spells CASSPLSGSYGYTF. As DNA, the CDR3 is TGTGCCAGTAGCCCCCTTTCAGGGAGCTATGGCTACACCTTC.

The genes are TRBV29-1 and TRBJ1-1, with 7 bases that match TRBD1. Germline lookup yields CDR1 SQVTM and CDR2 ANQGSEA. This CDR3 has 14 amino acids. J lost 0 bases, V lost 4 bases, and 5 bases had no gene match. The CDR3 bases are TGCAGCGTTGCCCGACAGGGATTGAACACTGAAGCTTTCTTT. Translated, it gives CSVARQGLNTEAFF.

The sample holds a few counts of this clone. V and J are TRBV6-5 and TRBJ1-4; possibly TRBD1 for D (5 bases). From germline, CDR1 is MNHEY and CDR2 SVGAGI. V dropped 6 bases and J dropped 8 bases, with 13 bases sitting between them. CDR3 length equals 13 residues. The CDR3 protein is CASRQGSREKLFF. The CDR3 region has the DNA TGTGCCAGCAGGCAGGGTTCTCGAGAAAAACTGTTTTTT.

CDR3 DNA sequence: TGTGCCAGCTCACCAAAAATTACTGGCCGGGACAGGGGGCTCTACGAGCAGTACTTC. This sequence encodes CASSPKITGRDRGLYEQYF. The chain couples TRBV18 to TRBJ2-7; 12 positions agree with TRBD1. The trim removed 2 bases at V and 3 bases at J, leaving 14 bases unmatched. Germline assignment: CDR1 KGHSH and CDR2 LQKENI. The CDR3 covers 19 residues.

The chain combines TRBV7-6 with TRBJ1-2; D is undetermined. The germline gives CDR1 SGHVS, CDR2 FNYEAQ. V was pared by 2 bases and J by 4 bases, with 14 bases between. This CDR3 is 15 amino acids long. CDR3 DNA: TGTGCCAGCAGCTTAAAGATCGGCGACGTCTATGGCTACACCTTC. Its translation is CASSLKIGDVYGYTF. Supplemented by reference TRBV7-6 and TRBJ1-2, the full variable domain reads GAGVSQSPRYKVTKRGQDVALRCDPISGHVSLYWYRQALGQGPEFLTYFNYEAQQDKSGLPNDRFSAERPEGSISTLTIQRTEQRDSAMYRCASSLKIGDVYGYTFGSGTRLTVV.

This chain connects TRBV29-1 to TRBJ1-4, with D tentatively TRBD1 (5 bases). Germline CDR1 reads SQVTM; CDR2 reads ANQGSEA. V dropped 5 bases and J dropped 7 bases, with 11 bases sitting between them. The CDR3 covers 12 residues. The CDR3 DNA follows: TGCAGCGTTCGTACGGGGGGTGAAAAACTGTTTTTT. Translation: CSVRTGGEKLFF.

The chain's CDR3 is CASSLANVLTF. CDR3 nucleotides: TGCGCCAGCAGCTTGGCCAACGTCCTGACTTTC. This chain connects TRBV5-1 to TRBJ2-6; D gene ambiguous. Germline CDR1 is SGHRS and CDR2 is YFSETQ. CDR3 length: 11 amino acids. Deletions cut 0 bases from V and 8 bases from J, with 0 bases between.